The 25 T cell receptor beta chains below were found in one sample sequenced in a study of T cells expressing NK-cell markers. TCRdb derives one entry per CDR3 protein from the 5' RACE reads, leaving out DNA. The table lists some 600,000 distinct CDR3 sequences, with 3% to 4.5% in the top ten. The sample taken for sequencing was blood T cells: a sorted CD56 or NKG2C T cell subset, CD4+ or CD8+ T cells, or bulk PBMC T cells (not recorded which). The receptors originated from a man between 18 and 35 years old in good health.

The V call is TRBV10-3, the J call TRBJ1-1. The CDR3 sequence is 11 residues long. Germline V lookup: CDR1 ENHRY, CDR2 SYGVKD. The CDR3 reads CAISTNTEAFF.

This CDR3 is CSAQTPFAWDSTDTQYF. V and J are TRBV20-1 and TRBJ2-3; TCRdb gives TRBD1 as the D gene, but with no DNA this cannot be confirmed. CDR1 is DFQATT, CDR2 SNEGSKA, per germline (reference sequence). The CDR3 totals 17 residues.

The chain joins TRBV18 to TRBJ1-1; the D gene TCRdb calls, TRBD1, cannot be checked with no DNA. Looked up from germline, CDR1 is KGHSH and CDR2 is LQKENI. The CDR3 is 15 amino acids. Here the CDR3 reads CASSQKQGLDTEAFF.

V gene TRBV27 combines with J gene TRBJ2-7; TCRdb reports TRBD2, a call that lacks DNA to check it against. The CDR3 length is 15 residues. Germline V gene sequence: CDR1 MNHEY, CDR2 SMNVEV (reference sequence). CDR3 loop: CASSPPGLASHEQYF.

Here the CDR3 reads CSVEVVTRRENIQYF. The chain uses TRBV29-1 and TRBJ2-4; TCRdb's D call of TRBD2 is untestable without DNA. Germline CDR1 and CDR2: SQVTM and ANQGSEA. The CDR3 is 15 amino acids.

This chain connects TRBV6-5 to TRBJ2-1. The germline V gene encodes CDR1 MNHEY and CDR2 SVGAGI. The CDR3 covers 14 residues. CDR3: CASSSSSSYNEQFF.

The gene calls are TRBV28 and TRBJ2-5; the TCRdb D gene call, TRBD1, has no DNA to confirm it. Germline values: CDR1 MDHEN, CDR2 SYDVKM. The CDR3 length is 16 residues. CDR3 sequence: CASSLGAGTGYETQYF.

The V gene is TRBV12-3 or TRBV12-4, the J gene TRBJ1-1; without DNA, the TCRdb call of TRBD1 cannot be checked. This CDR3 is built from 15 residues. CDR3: CASSSQGAADTEAFF.

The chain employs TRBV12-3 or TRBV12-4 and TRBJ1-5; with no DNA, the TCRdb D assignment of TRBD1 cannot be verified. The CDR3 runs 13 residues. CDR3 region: CASSRDRGTAQHF.

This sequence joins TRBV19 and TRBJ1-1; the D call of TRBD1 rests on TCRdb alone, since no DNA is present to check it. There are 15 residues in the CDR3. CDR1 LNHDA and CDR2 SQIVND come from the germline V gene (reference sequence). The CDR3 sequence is CARAPGNDRRTEAFF.

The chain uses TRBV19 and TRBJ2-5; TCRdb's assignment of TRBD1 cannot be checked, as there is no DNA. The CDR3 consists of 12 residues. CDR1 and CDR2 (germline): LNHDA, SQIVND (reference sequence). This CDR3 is CASGAAGETQYF.

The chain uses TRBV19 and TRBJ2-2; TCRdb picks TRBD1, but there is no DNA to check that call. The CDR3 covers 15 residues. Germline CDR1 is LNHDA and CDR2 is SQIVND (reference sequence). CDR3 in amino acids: CASSLTRDGTGELFF.

The CDR3 spells CASSLGTSGELTDTQYF. The chain combines TRBV12-3 or TRBV12-4 with TRBJ2-3; with no DNA, the TCRdb D assignment of TRBD2 cannot be verified. The CDR3 totals 17 residues.

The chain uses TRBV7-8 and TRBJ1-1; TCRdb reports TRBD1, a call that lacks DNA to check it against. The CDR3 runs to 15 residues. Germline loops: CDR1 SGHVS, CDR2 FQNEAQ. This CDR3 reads CASSPWDRGITEAFF. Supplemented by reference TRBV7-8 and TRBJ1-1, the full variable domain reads GAGVSQSPRYKVAKRGQDVALRCDPISGHVSLFWYQQALGQGPEFLTYFQNEAQLDKSGLPSDRFFAERPEGSVSTLKIQRTQQEDSAVYLCASSPWDRGITEAFFGQGTRLTVV.

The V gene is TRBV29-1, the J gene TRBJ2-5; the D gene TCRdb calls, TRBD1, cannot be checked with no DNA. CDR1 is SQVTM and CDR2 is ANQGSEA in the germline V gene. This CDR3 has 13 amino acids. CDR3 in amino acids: CSVPDTRGETQYF.

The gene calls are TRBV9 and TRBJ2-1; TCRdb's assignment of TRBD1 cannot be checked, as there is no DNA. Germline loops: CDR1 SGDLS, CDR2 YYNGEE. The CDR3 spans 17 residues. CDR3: CASSDRTGLGSYNEQFF.

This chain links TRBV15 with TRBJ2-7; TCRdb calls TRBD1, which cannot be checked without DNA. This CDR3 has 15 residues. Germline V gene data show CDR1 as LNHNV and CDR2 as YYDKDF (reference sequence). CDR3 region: CATSREQGTGSEQYF.

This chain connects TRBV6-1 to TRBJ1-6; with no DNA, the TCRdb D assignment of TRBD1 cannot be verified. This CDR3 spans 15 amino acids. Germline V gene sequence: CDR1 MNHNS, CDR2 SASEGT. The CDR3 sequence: CASKGTGNIIAPLHF.

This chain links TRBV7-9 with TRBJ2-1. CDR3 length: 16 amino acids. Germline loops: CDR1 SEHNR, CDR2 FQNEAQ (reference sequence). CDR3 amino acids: CASSPLVEESYNEQFF.

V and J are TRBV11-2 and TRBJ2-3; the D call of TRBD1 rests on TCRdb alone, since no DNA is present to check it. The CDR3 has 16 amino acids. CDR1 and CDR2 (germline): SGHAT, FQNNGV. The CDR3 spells CASRPLRDTRTDTQYF.

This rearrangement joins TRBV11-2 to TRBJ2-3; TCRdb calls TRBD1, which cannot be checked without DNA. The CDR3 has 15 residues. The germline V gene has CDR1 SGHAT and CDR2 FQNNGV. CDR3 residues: CASSLAGPGTGTQYF.

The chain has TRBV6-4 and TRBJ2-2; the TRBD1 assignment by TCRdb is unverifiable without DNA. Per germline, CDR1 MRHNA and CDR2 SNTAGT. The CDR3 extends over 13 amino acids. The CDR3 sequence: CASSGGPSGELFF.

The CDR3 reads CASSPSGNLNYNEQFF. The V call is TRBV5-1, the J call TRBJ2-1; the D call from TCRdb, TRBD2, cannot be confirmed without DNA. This CDR3 has 16 residues. The germline CDR1 and CDR2 sequences are SGHRS and YFSETQ.

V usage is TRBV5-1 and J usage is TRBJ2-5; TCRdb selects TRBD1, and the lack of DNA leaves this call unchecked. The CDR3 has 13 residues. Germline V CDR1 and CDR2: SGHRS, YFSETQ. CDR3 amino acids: CASSPLESRTQYF.

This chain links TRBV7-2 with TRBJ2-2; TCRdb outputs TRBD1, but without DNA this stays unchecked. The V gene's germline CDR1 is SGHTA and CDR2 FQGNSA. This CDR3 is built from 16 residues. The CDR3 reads CASSFTQGAYRRELFF.